This record concerns one T cell receptor beta chain sequence. V was clipped by 7 bases and J by 4 bases, with 10 bases between them. The V gene's germline CDR1 is SNHLY and CDR2 FYNNEI. This CDR3 region has 12 residues. Use of 60 Vbeta and 13 Jbeta primers characterized the PCR. Clones were sequenced by immunoSEQ multiplex PCR, and TCRdb holds only the in-frame ones, with some missing. Listed are about 110,000 clones; 3.5% to 4.5% falls within the top ten. This record belongs to a study of cytomegalovirus exposure and HLA in healthy donors. J is TRBJ2-5 and V is TRBV2; D is unresolved. The sequence was collected from a young man in good health and CMV-seronegative. Specimen: PBMCs. CDR3 sequence (DNA): TGTGCCAGCACCCTCGTGTCAGAGACCCAGTACTTC. Protein sequence: CASTLVSETQYF.